Below, 10 T cell receptor beta chains from the same sample are listed, as sequenced in a study of OX40 agonist ivuxolimab in advanced cancers. Assay used: immunoSEQ multiplex PCR; TCRdb lists only in-frame clones, some missing. The data hold about 21,000 clones, with over 65% observed a single time. Source: CD4+ or CD8+ T cells sorted from blood, taken in a trial of the OX40 agonist ivuxolimab. These receptor sequences come from an adult with an advanced solid tumor such as melanoma, head and neck, liver or kidney cancer.

CDR3: CASSFPGEVGAPNTGELFF. CDR3 DNA sequence: TGTGCCAGCAGCTTTCCAGGGGAGGTTGGGGCCCCGAACACCGGGGAGCTGTTTTTT. V and J are TRBV7-6 and TRBJ2-2; the D gene could be TRBD1 or TRBD2 (6 bases each). This CDR3 comprises 19 residues. Germline V CDR1 and CDR2: SGHVS, FNYEAQ. Trimming removed 3 bases at V and 0 bases at J, with 20 bases between.

The rearrangement joins TRBV5-1 to TRBJ2-1; D not resolved. The CDR3 totals 14 residues. V was trimmed by 7 bases and J by 3 bases, leaving 14 bases between them. Germline values: CDR1 SGHRS, CDR2 YFSETQ. The CDR3, as DNA: TGCGCCAGCGATATGGAGCCCGGCTACAATGAGCAGTTCTTC. Amino acid sequence: CASDMEPGYNEQFF.

The genes are TRBV5-1 and TRBJ1-1; D uncertain. The CDR3 length is 13 residues. From germline, CDR1 is SGHRS and CDR2 YFSETQ. Trimming left V 3 bases short and J 6 bases short, with 12 bases between. Here the CDR3 DNA reads TGCGCCAGCAGCTATCCGGGCCCCTCTGAAGCTTTCTTT. Protein product: CASSYPGPSEAFF.

The rearrangement joins TRBV27 to TRBJ2-7; no definite D call. The CDR3 is 13 amino acids. The V and J ends lost 3 bases and 5 bases respectively, with 11 bases between them. Germline CDR1 reads MNHEY; CDR2 reads SMNVEV (reference sequence). CDR3 in amino acids: CASSFGQLNEQYF. Written as DNA, the CDR3 is TGTGCCAGCAGTTTTGGCCAGTTGAACGAGCAGTACTTC.

The V call is TRBV6-6, the J call TRBJ2-7, with a weak D call TRBD1 (6 bases). This CDR3 contains 14 residues. Trimming removed 2 bases at V and 1 base at J, with 9 bases between. Germline V gives CDR1 MNHNY, CDR2 SVGAGI (reference sequence). CDR3 sequence: CASSYLQGSYEQYF. CDR3 DNA: TGTGCCAGCAGTTACCTTCAGGGGTCCTACGAGCAGTACTTC.

This chain links TRBV5-1 with TRBJ1-4; tentative D call: TRBD1 (5 bases). V gave up 0 bases and J gave up 5 bases, with 11 bases separating them. Germline V lookup: CDR1 SGHRS, CDR2 YFSETQ. The CDR3 has 15 amino acids. The CDR3 reads CASSLEDNINEKLFF. Written as DNA, the CDR3 is TGCGCCAGCAGCTTGGAGGACAATATAAATGAAAAACTGTTTTTT.

The sample holds a few counts of this clone. The CDR3 nucleotides read TGCGCCAGCAGCTTGGAAGGGGACCGGCCGCAGTATTTT. It codes for CASSLEGDRPQYF. The chain joins TRBV5-1 to TRBJ2-3, with D perhaps given as TRBD1 or TRBD2 (5 bases each). The CDR3 runs 13 residues. V lost 0 bases to trimming and J lost 10 bases, with 12 bases between them. The germline V gene has CDR1 SGHRS and CDR2 YFSETQ.

The J gene is TRBJ2-3, the V gene TRBV2; D is uncertain. CDR1 is SNHLY and CDR2 is FYNNEI in the germline V gene. This CDR3 region has 13 residues. Trimming removed 5 bases at V and 2 bases at J, with 8 bases between. For the CDR3, the DNA is TGTGCCAGCAGTTCGGCCATCACAGATACGCAGTATTTT. This sequence encodes CASSSAITDTQYF. The variable domain in full, completed from reference TRBV2 and TRBJ2-3, reads EPEVTQTPSHQVTQMGQEVILRCVPISNHLYFYWYRQILGQKVEFLVSFYNNEISEKSEIFDDQFSVERPDGSNFTLKIRSTKLEDSAMYFCASSSAITDTQYFGPGTRLTVL.

The rearrangement links TRBV4-1 to TRBJ1-2; TRBD1 aligns across 12 bases. Germline values: CDR1 MGHRA, CDR2 YSYEKL. There are 16 residues in the CDR3. The junction had 4 bases not matched to a gene; V was cut back by 0 bases and J by 5 bases. The CDR3 region is CASSQERGQGAYGYTF. The CDR3 DNA sequence: TGCGCCAGCAGCCAAGAGAGGGGACAGGGGGCGTATGGCTACACCTTC.

V usage is TRBV11-1 and J usage is TRBJ1-2; 7 bases match TRBD1. Looked up from germline, CDR1 is SGHAT and CDR2 is FQDESV (reference sequence). This CDR3 has 16 residues. V trimming: 4 bases; J trimming: 4 bases; junction bases outside the gene matches: 12. The CDR3 bases are TGTGCCAGCAGCTCCAGCACAGGGGATCGCCTCTATGGCTACACCTTC. Protein sequence: CASSSSTGDRLYGYTF.